Detailed here is one T cell receptor beta chain. The data stem from a study of cytomegalovirus exposure and HLA in healthy donors. As for the study in general: In terms of ancestry, the Caucasian-associated cluster contained roughly 80% of the approximately 380 genotyped donors.

CDR3 length equals 14 residues. The V gene end was trimmed by 6 bases and the J gene end by 5 bases; junction bases not matched to a gene: 7. Germline CDR1 MNHEY, CDR2 SVGAGI. It was with 60 Vbeta and 13 Jbeta primers that the PCR ran. The method was immunoSEQ multiplex PCR; TCRdb's version includes in-frame clones alone and lacks a portion of them. The sample lists fewer than 350,000 clones; around 90% were seen once. This cohort consisted of healthy bone marrow donors. Likely unrecorded immune exposures existed in these nominally healthy donors. Input material: PBMCs. The receptor was derived from a woman between 18 and 29 years old in good health and CMV-seronegative. The chain couples TRBV6-5 to TRBJ2-7; 10 bases match TRBD1. The CDR3 is CASSPGTGAHEQYF. The CDR3 DNA reads as TGTGCCAGCAGCCCCGGGACAGGGGCCCACGAGCAGTACTTC.